These T cell receptor beta chains were read from a single sample in a study of blood T cells in healthy people across ages. TCRdb fed the 5' RACE reads into MiXCR, producing one record per CDR3 protein. Among about 1.4 million distinct CDR3 sequences, roughly 60% were seen once, and the ten largest hold roughly 6.3%. The sequenced sample consisted of blood. These receptors were taken from a man aged 18 to 35 in good health. Each CDR3 is given with its conserved first and last residue.

V gene: TRBV20-1
J gene: TRBJ2-3
CDR3 protein: CSVRRDLTDTQYF

V gene: TRBV5-1
J gene: TRBJ2-7
CDR3 protein: CASSVFGTGSYEQYF

V gene: TRBV4-3
J gene: TRBJ2-3
CDR3 protein: CASSQDQLAGADTQYF

V gene: TRBV5-1
J gene: TRBJ2-1
CDR3 protein: CASSLEVGGADEQFF

V gene: TRBV14
J gene: TRBJ1-2
CDR3 protein: CASSPEVRSYGYTF

V gene: TRBV5-1
J gene: .
CDR3 protein: CASSFGTGPHEQYF

V gene: TRBV29-1
J gene: TRBJ2-5
CDR3 protein: CSVERGETQYF

V gene: TRBV7-9
J gene: TRBJ2-7
CDR3 protein: CASSQPGGGSYEQYF

V gene: TRBV7-2
J gene: TRBJ2-7
CDR3 protein: CASSSGLLVTYEQYF

V gene: TRBV10-2
J gene: TRBJ2-1
CDR3 protein: CASHPWTGGRSSYNEQFF

V gene: TRBV29-1
J gene: .
CDR3 protein: CSVGTSGNREQYF

V gene: TRBV6-1
J gene: TRBJ2-7
CDR3 protein: CASSGRTASIPYEQYF

V gene: TRBV6-2/TRBV6-3
J gene: TRBJ2-2
CDR3 protein: CASSYTLTGSGELFF

V gene: TRBV9
J gene: TRBJ2-5
CDR3 protein: CASSLSDSGSEVPGETQYF

V gene: TRBV3-1
J gene: TRBJ2-7
CDR3 protein: CASSQDPGTGYEQYF

V gene: TRBV2
J gene: TRBJ2-7
CDR3 protein: CAIQGVSYEQYF

V gene: TRBV6-1
J gene: TRBJ2-7
CDR3 protein: CASSWTSETYEQYF

V gene: TRBV2
J gene: TRBJ2-5
CDR3 protein: CASSELALQETQYF

V gene: TRBV7-2
J gene: TRBJ1-6
CDR3 protein: CASSLVGAASYNSPLHF

V gene: TRBV7-9
J gene: TRBJ2-1
CDR3 protein: CASSADRDRESYNEQFF

V gene: TRBV12-3/TRBV12-4
J gene: TRBJ2-1
CDR3 protein: CASSFSGVVDEQFF

V gene: TRBV11-2
J gene: TRBJ2-1
CDR3 protein: CASSLVGSPYNEQFF

V gene: TRBV7-6
J gene: .
CDR3 protein: CASSLDGTGGDEQFF

V gene: TRBV7-9
J gene: TRBJ1-4
CDR3 protein: CAIPSRRGTNEKLFF

V gene: TRBV20-1
J gene: .
CDR3 protein: CSASLGRDTYEQYF

V gene: TRBV29-1
J gene: TRBJ2-7
CDR3 protein: CSVEDYYEQYF

V gene: TRBV20-1
J gene: TRBJ2-3
CDR3 protein: CSASPALGTGTQYF

V gene: TRBV27
J gene: TRBJ2-7
CDR3 protein: CASSYRDSYVYEQYF

V gene: TRBV28
J gene: TRBJ2-7
CDR3 protein: CASSLKITYEQYF

V gene: TRBV20-1
J gene: TRBJ1-6
CDR3 protein: CSAINNFGEGDSPLHF

V gene: TRBV4-2
J gene: TRBJ1-2
CDR3 protein: CASSQSTGDYGYTF

V gene: TRBV4-3
J gene: TRBJ2-1
CDR3 protein: CASSQDHSGGYNEQFF

V gene: TRBV20-1
J gene: TRBJ2-2
CDR3 protein: CSARDLDGGELFF

V gene: TRBV6-5
J gene: TRBJ2-1
CDR3 protein: CASSLKEGIIANEQFF

V gene: TRBV5-8
J gene: TRBJ2-3
CDR3 protein: CASSNRSPSTDTQYF

V gene: TRBV12-3/TRBV12-4
J gene: TRBJ1-2
CDR3 protein: CASSPQVHYGYTF

V gene: TRBV10-3
J gene: TRBJ1-2
CDR3 protein: CAISEKGTGPGYTF

V gene: TRBV15
J gene: TRBJ2-3
CDR3 protein: CATSRRGQGGTDTQYF

V gene: TRBV4-1
J gene: TRBJ2-2
CDR3 protein: CASRQPGLAGKGNTGELFF

V gene: TRBV20-1
J gene: TRBJ2-3
CDR3 protein: CSATKGSTDTQYF

V gene: TRBV15
J gene: TRBJ2-7
CDR3 protein: CATSTGGGGGPYEQYF

V gene: TRBV4-1
J gene: TRBJ1-2
CDR3 protein: CASSQPIPTGAIPYGYTF

V gene: TRBV29-1
J gene: TRBJ1-1
CDR3 protein: CSADPFTEAFF

V gene: TRBV4-1
J gene: TRBJ1-5
CDR3 protein: CASRAQGVNQPQHF

V gene: TRBV7-2
J gene: TRBJ2-5
CDR3 protein: CASSPRALGTREQYF

V gene: TRBV7-9
J gene: TRBJ2-4
CDR3 protein: CASSPGFAGYKNIQYF

V gene: TRBV20-1
J gene: TRBJ2-1
CDR3 protein: CSARETWSGTFYNEQFF

V gene: TRBV27
J gene: TRBJ1-5
CDR3 protein: CASSSGTLSNQPQHF

V gene: TRBV6-6
J gene: TRBJ2-7
CDR3 protein: CASSEDVYEQYF

V gene: TRBV6-4
J gene: TRBJ2-5
CDR3 protein: CASSDSASGDYNEQYF

V gene: TRBV6-2/TRBV6-3
J gene: TRBJ2-2
CDR3 protein: CASSRPSRATGELFF

V gene: TRBV7-9
J gene: TRBJ2-7
CDR3 protein: CASIKPMGQGDEQYF

V gene: TRBV10-3
J gene: TRBJ2-7
CDR3 protein: CAISELRDRVPYEQYF

V gene: TRBV4-1
J gene: TRBJ1-4
CDR3 protein: CASSPREVPDEKLFF

V gene: TRBV7-9
J gene: TRBJ2-1
CDR3 protein: CASSPGRNEQFF

V gene: TRBV12-3/TRBV12-4
J gene: TRBJ2-5
CDR3 protein: CASSQRDGLQETQYF

V gene: TRBV20-1
J gene: TRBJ2-2
CDR3 protein: CSAHPLAGKGSAGELFF